This TCR beta chain derives from a study of blood T cell repertoires in COVID-19. On the study more broadly: Nucleic acid was either cDNA or gDNA, and it came from T cells, B-cell-depleted T cells, or PBMCs.

Sequencing used immunoSEQ multiplex PCR; TCRdb keeps in-frame clones, though not all of them. The sample consists of 70,000 or so clones, around nine tenths of them appearing once. Sequencing input: peripheral blood. This TCR derives from a woman aged 18-29 years with acute or convalescent COVID-19.

The CDR3 loop reads CASSFRGQTKRNTEAFF. As DNA, the CDR3 is TGTGCCAGCAGCTTCCGAGGACAGACAAAACGCAACACTGAAGCTTTCTTT. The chain employs TRBV11-2 and TRBJ1-1; D perhaps matches TRBD1 (6 bases). Germline V gene lookup returns CDR1 SGHAT and CDR2 FQNNGV. The length of the CDR3 is 17 residues. Trimming removed 3 bases from V and 2 bases from J, with 19 bases in between.